This TCR beta chain was documented in a study of T cells in localized non-small cell lung cancer. The CDR3 runs 13 residues. The germline gives CDR1 KGHSH, CDR2 LQKENI. The germline V and J ends were trimmed by 3 bases and 5 bases, with 11 bases remaining between them. About this clone: Its antigen is as yet unknown.

Points from the study as a whole: Sequencing involved a lone tumor region, leaving heterogeneity possible. Among blood samples, higher T cell density accompanied longer overall survival. Appearing in adjacent lung were a median about 60 of the top 100 tumor clones.

Produced via immunoSEQ multiplex PCR; TCRdb's table is partial and in-frame only. The sample shows 35,000 to 50,000 clones, roughly nine tenths of them seen only once. This clonotype was sampled from a woman aged 40 to 75 with stage II lung adenocarcinoma. J is TRBJ2-7 and V is TRBV18; D tentatively fits TRBD1 or TRBD2 (6 bases each). The sample here was PBMCs, taken before any cancer treatment. The chain's CDR3 is CASSPTGAHEQYF. Here the CDR3 DNA reads TGTGCCAGCTCACCGACGGGGGCCCACGAGCAGTACTTC.